The text below deals with one T cell receptor beta chain. Its antigen is still unknown. There are no base qualities to consult, and no much larger clone falls within one base. Reading the germline V gene gives CDR1 SGHRS and CDR2 YFSETQ. Including the terminal cysteine and phenylalanine, the CDR3 comprises 14 residues. The CDR3 DNA has 42 bases and is translated from base 1. A distance of 10 bases separates the germline ends of V and J, which lose 0 bases and 3 bases respectively. The source of the sample is a study of blood T cell repertoires in COVID-19 (dated by TCRdb to 2020 to 2021). In terms of the full investigation: The collaborator samples originated in the United States, Italy and Spain and spanned the acute and convalescent phases of COVID-19. The prospective study material was composed of cDNA or gDNA derived from T cells, B-cell-depleted T cells, or PBMCs. Deeply sampled blood TCRbeta repertoires from subjects exposed to, actively infected with, or recovered from COVID-19 were included in the dataset. The repertoires were made available in a free public database intended to serve as a resource for research on the immune response to SARS-CoV-2. The samples were drawn from two sources: the first 160 participants of the ongoing ImmuneRACE study, and 1,254 subjects contributed by 6 global collaborators. Nearly every sample came with metadata listing a de-identified subject ID, COVID-19 status, age in years and sex. Where HLA class I and class II types were available, the types were taken from metadata supplied by the sample provider, not from assay-based typing.

TCRbeta CDR3 regions were amplified from genomic DNA by means of the immunoSEQ Assay, a bias-controlled multiplex PCR. In the paper's pipeline: The number of nucleated cells in each sample was estimated by amplification of reference gene primers within the assay. To quantify the absolute abundance of each unique TCRbeta CDR3 rearrangement, sequence reads were collapsed and filtered. For each sample, productive Simpson clonality was calculated as the square root of Simpson's diversity index across productive rearrangements. TCRdb mirrors the immuneACCESS table, restricted to in-frame sequences. Some clones are absent from its copies; in checked studies, under half trace to an unresolved V gene, and the reason for the others is unknown. Clonal size and the V and J genes are those of that table, whereas D and trimming came from the DNA. The sample yields fewer than 450,000 clones; approximately 88% were counted once. The ten top clones hold 10% to 15% of the sample.

At one collaborating source in Seattle, patients were enrolled during active infection and were followed longitudinally through the course of disease. Each collaborating institution followed its own protocols to collect whole blood in K2EDTA tubes. Collaborator samples were shipped for TCRbeta analysis as frozen whole blood, isolated PBMCs, or DNA extracted from either sample type. The paper's findings and limits, for the study overall: Clinical and demographic metadata were provided uncurated, with the amount varying by source and participant.

Specimen: peripheral blood. The V and J segments used are TRBV5-1 and TRBJ2-7; the D gene cannot be resolved reliably. The receptor comes from a woman between 45 and 65 years old with COVID-19, enrolled during active disease. The DNA sequence follows: TGCGCCAGCAGCTTGGGACTCCTTTTCTACGAGCAGTACTTC. The translation is CASSLGLLFYEQYF.